This T cell receptor beta chain emerged from a study of Ad26.COV2.S vaccination and SARS-CoV-2 variants (TCRdb year 2021). With regard to the full study: Vaccine-arm donors were drawn from COV1001, a multicentre, randomized, double-blind, placebo-controlled phase I-IIa trial of Ad26.COV2.S in healthy adults. Dosing of Ad26.COV2.S was intramuscular, at either 5x10^10 or 1x10^11 viral particles, delivered as one shot or as two shots spaced 56 days apart. The specificity and breadth of SARS-CoV-2-reactive T cell receptors after Ad26.COV2.S vaccination were assessed by TCRbeta repertoire sequencing. The TCR-sequenced set comprised about 32 samples: 19 Ad26.COV2.S vaccine recipients, 5 placebo recipients and 8 SARS-CoV-2 convalescent individuals. Trial participants were randomized into five groups of five, in which low-dose or high-dose Ad26.COV2.S was given once or twice, or placebo was given on both occasions. Blinding of investigators to trial group allocation was maintained during experiments and outcome assessment.

General findings and caveats noted by the study authors: Substantial breadth of spike-specific CD8+ and CD4+ T cell responses was reported after vaccination. Higher spike-specific TCR breadth was observed in Ad26.COV2.S recipients than in placebo recipients (P = 0.0014). Non-spike TCR breadth was comparable between vaccine and placebo recipients, consistent with the vaccine containing only spike. The study lacked the statistical power to compare responses across vaccine doses or regimens. The authors noted that total T cell responses may have been underestimated by the TCR breadth and depth analyses.

TCRbeta CDR3 regions were sequenced with the immunoSEQ Assay. After extraction, genomic DNA underwent amplification by bias-controlled multiplex PCR, followed by high-throughput sequencing. The study's own analysis went as follows. To quantify the absolute abundance of every unique TCRbeta CDR3 region, sequences were collapsed and filtered. T cell fraction was estimated by normalizing TCRbeta template counts to usable DNA, with usable DNA measured through amplification of reference genes found in all nucleated cells. Repertoire TCRs were annotated as SARS-CoV-2-specific by exact matching of V gene, CDR3 amino acid sequence and J gene to a known reactive TCR set. The reference SARS-CoV-2 TCR set was obtained from MIRA and was filtered for enrichment in COVID-19-positive ImmuneCODE repertoires, whereby public or cross-reactive TCRs were removed. Drawing on the MIRA antigens, annotated TCRs were analysed further at the level of specific ORF or position within ORF. Depth was the summed frequency of annotated unique rearrangements, while breadth was defined as annotated unique rearrangements over total unique productive rearrangements. TCR breadth was compared between groups using two-sided Wilcoxon rank-sum tests. In its TCRdb copy, this immuneACCESS table keeps in-frame sequences only and misses some clones. Where compared with another copy, unresolved V genes explain less than half of these, and the others have no known cause. Clonal size and the V and J genes are those of that table, whereas D and trimming came from the DNA. The table for this sample lists about 440,000 clones; around 90% of them were counted only once. The ten biggest clones cover approximately 4.5% of the sample.

This clone turned up a few times. No cognate antigen has been identified for it. Base-call qualities are not available, and no considerably larger clone is one nucleotide away. The treatment or condition label, as the study defines it: some 19 received Ad26.COV2.S at low or high dose, single or two shots; about 5 received placebo; per-sample allocation not given. Repertoires of vaccine and placebo recipients were sequenced from samples collected on day 63 after the first injection. Cohort 1b enrolled around 24 adults aged 18-55 years at a single site in Boston, USA, between 29 July and 7 August 2020. As a vaccine, Ad26.COV2.S was a replication-incompetent adenovirus type 26 vector that expressed a prefusion-stabilized SARS-CoV-2 spike protein derived from the original Wuhan strain. This TCR came from a person between 18 and 65 years old who received the Ad26.COV2.S COVID-19 vaccine or a placebo. The specimen comprised peripheral blood, sampled in a trial of Ad26.COV2.S vaccine versus placebo.

The sequence in DNA is TGTGCCAGCAGCCTCCAGCAGACAGGCCATGAAGCTTTCTTT. Its protein is CASSLQQTGHEAFF. In this chain, TRBV7-2 is recombined with TRBJ1-1; a weak D assignment points to TRBD1 (6 bases agree). The cysteine opens and the phenylalanine closes a CDR3 of 14 amino acids. The kept DNA is CDR3 alone, 42 bases in frame from the first base. The germline V gene yields SGHTA for CDR1 and FQGNSA for CDR2. V sheds 5 bases and J sheds 7 bases, leaving 17 bases between their ends.